These 2 T cell receptor beta chains originate from one sample sequenced in a study of CD8 T cells in Susac syndrome. It was with random hexamers that about 0.45 to 1 ug RNA was reverse transcribed. A single record per CDR3 protein comes from TCRdb applying MiXCR to the immunoSEQ multiplex PCR reads. This sample has about 130,000 distinct CDR3 sequences, with around 94% found just once. The sequenced material came from CD4+ T cells from PBMCs. The receptors stem from a human donor with multiple sclerosis.

The chain uses TRBV7-8 and TRBJ1-3; a weak D match, TRBD1 (5 bases). The germline CDR1 and CDR2 sequences are SGHVS and FQNEAQ. V lost 5 bases and J 0 bases, leaving 14 bases between the germline ends. This CDR3 has 16 amino acids. CDR3 amino acids: CASSNSRVSSGNTIYF. The DNA of the CDR3 is TGTGCCAGCAGCAATTCCAGGGTCTCCTCTGGAAACACCATATATTTT. The whole variable domain, filled in from reference TRBV7-8 and TRBJ1-3, reads GAGVSQSPRYKVAKRGQDVALRCDPISGHVSLFWYQQALGQGPEFLTYFQNEAQLDKSGLPSDRFFAERPEGSVSTLKIQRTQQEDSAVYLCASSNSRVSSGNTIYFGEGSWLTVV.

The chain employs TRBV7-9 and TRBJ1-1; D is ambiguous. Trimming pared 4 bases from V and 11 bases from J, leaving 11 bases between. The CDR3 runs 11 residues. Germline CDR1 reads SEHNR; CDR2 reads FQNEAQ (reference sequence). CDR3 sequence: CASSSPYQAFF. The CDR3 coding sequence is TGTGCCAGCAGCTCCCCCTATCAGGCTTTCTTT.